These 11 T cell receptor beta chains were sequenced from one sample in a study of CD8+ T cells in alopecia areata. After isolation, RNA underwent reverse transcription to generate cDNA as the sequencing template. Profiling relied on immunoSEQ multiplex PCR, and the TCRdb table lists in-frame clones only, not all of them. Sampling found under 2,000 clones, none seen once. Source material: skin. These receptors were collected from a C3H/HeJ mouse with alopecia areata. MHC haplotype here: H2-k.

This clone was seen a handful of times. Gene and germline names: mouse. The CDR3 end falls 4 residues outside the read, so it is completed with the germline J gene. This chain connects TRBV13-2 to TRBJ2-7; 7 positions agree with TRBD2. This CDR3 has 15 residues. Trimming at V came to 3 bases and at J to 0 bases, leaving 6 bases not matched to a gene. Per the germline V gene, CDR1 is NNHNN and CDR2 is SYGAGS (reference sequence). CDR3 in amino acids: CASGARWGSSYEQYF. The CDR3 DNA, read in part, is TGTGCCAGCGGTGCCCGCTGGGGGAGCTCCTAT.

The table lists this clone with a few counts. All gene names here are mouse names. The CDR3 loop is CASSQDEGRGIAEQFF. CDR3 bases read: TGTGCCAGCAGCCAAGATGAAGGCAGGGGGATTGCT. The chain joins TRBV5 to TRBJ2-1; 7 bases fit TRBD1. The sequenced fragment ends 4 residues before the CDR3 boundary, so the rest is inferred from the germline J gene. Germline CDR1 and CDR2: LGHNA and YNLKQL (reference sequence). Trimming at V came to 0 bases and at J to 6 bases, leaving 8 bases not matched to a gene. The CDR3 has 16 residues.

This clone was seen ten or more times. Gene names are mouse gene names. The CDR3 goes on 4 residues after the read ends, and that part is filled in from the germline J gene. This chain connects TRBV16 to TRBJ2-1; possibly TRBD1 for D (6 bases). The CDR3 runs 16 residues. Germline loops: CDR1 SGHSA, CDR2 FRNQAP. V lost 4 bases to trimming and J lost 1 base, with 14 bases between them. CDR3 residues: CASSSSTGWNYAEQFF. The sequenced part of the CDR3 DNA is TGTGCAAGCAGCTCCTCAACAGGGTGGAACTATGCT. Complete variable domain (other parts from reference TRBV16 and TRBJ2-1): NAGVIQTPRHKVTGKGQEATLWCEPISGHSAVFWYRQTIVQGLEFLTYFRNQAPIDDSGMPKERFSAQMPNQSHSTLKIQSTQPQDSAVYLCASSSSTGWNYAEQFFGPGTRLTVL.

This clone was detected many times. Mouse gene names apply. The read ends 4 residues early relative to the CDR3; the germline J gene fills the gap. The chain links TRBV13-1 to TRBJ2-7; perhaps TRBD1 as D (5 bases). Trimming removed 4 bases from V and 0 bases from J, with 11 bases in between. The CDR3 contains 14 residues. Germline values: CDR1 NSHNY, CDR2 SYGAGN. The CDR3 protein is CASSLSGSSYEQYF. CDR3 DNA (partial): TGTGCCAGCAGTCTCTCAGGGTCCTCCTAT.

For this clone: Gene and germline names: mouse. The DNA ends 3 residues before the CDR3 does, and the rest of the CDR3 is filled in from the germline J gene. The chain carries TRBV31 and TRBJ1-6; 8 nucleotides match TRBD1. TRBJ1-6 is recorded as an ORF, its role being uncertain. Germline CDR1 reads GKSSPN; CDR2 reads SITVG. With 1 base clipped from V and 7 bases from J, the junction kept 3 bases outside the gene matches. The CDR3 runs to 14 residues. The CDR3 sequence is CAWSPDRGNSPLYF. CDR3 DNA, as far as it was read: TGTGCCTGGAGTCCCGACAGGGGAAATTCGCCC.

For this clone: The germline and genes are mouse ones. The read ends 4 residues early relative to the CDR3; the germline J gene fills the gap. V usage is TRBV13-3 and J usage is TRBJ2-2, with TRBD2 identical over 10 bases. Trimming at V came to 2 bases and at J to 1 base, leaving 5 bases not matched to a gene. This CDR3 region has 17 residues. Per germline, CDR1 NNHDY and CDR2 SYVADS. The CDR3 is CASSEVLGGRNTGQLYF. CDR3 bases read: TGTGCCAGCAGTGAGGTCCTGGGGGGGCGAAACACCGGG.

To note about this clone: Gene names denote mouse genes. The read falls 3 residues short of the CDR3 end, and the missing part is taken from the germline J gene. The chain is built from TRBV13-3 and TRBJ1-6; D is possibly TRBD1 (5 bases). TRBJ1-6 falls under the ORF class, with uncertain function. With 4 bases removed from V and 6 bases from J, the gap between germline ends came to 14 bases. In germline, CDR1 is NNHDY, CDR2 SYVADS. The CDR3 consists of 15 residues. CDR3 bases read: TGTGCCAGCAGTATACGCCAGGGCTTTAATTCGCCC. It translates to CASSIRQGFNSP. The CDR3 in its entirety is CASSIRQGFNSPLYF.

This clone was seen ten or more times. Germline and genes here are mouse. The read terminates 4 residues ahead of where the CDR3 ends, so the germline J gene completes it. The genes are TRBV16 and TRBJ2-1; the D gene is possibly TRBD1 (8 bases). V gave up 5 bases and J gave up 2 bases, with 13 bases separating them. Germline V lookup: CDR1 SGHSA, CDR2 FRNQAP. The length of the CDR3 is 15 residues. The CDR3 sequence is CASSTTGGDYAEQFF. Incomplete CDR3 DNA: TGTGCAAGCAGCACCACAGGGGGGGACTATGCT.

This clone showed up many times. Genes here carry mouse names. The sequence runs out 3 residues before the end of the CDR3; the remainder is reconstructed from the germline J gene. The gene calls are TRBV19 and TRBJ1-6; the match to TRBD1 covers 7 bases. TRBJ1-6 carries the ORF label, with uncertain function. Germline CDR1 FNHDT, CDR2 SITEND (reference sequence). The CDR3 length is 14 residues. Trimming took 4 bases from V and 6 from J; bases not matched to a gene: 4. The CDR3 bases that were read are TGTGCCAGCAGTTCCGACAGGGCTAATTCGCCC. Its translation is CASSSDRANSP. The complete CDR3 sequence is CASSSDRANSPLYF.

In its sample, this clone was seen a few times. The genes and germline here are from mouse. Read sequence stops 4 residues before the CDR3 end, and the germline J gene provides the missing end. This chain joins TRBV19 and TRBJ1-2; 7 bases match TRBD1. With 6 bases clipped from V and 0 bases from J, the junction kept 5 bases outside the gene matches. Per the germline V gene, CDR1 is FNHDT and CDR2 is SITEND (reference sequence). The CDR3 totals 14 residues. The CDR3: CASTRDSTNSDYTF. Partial CDR3 DNA: TGTGCCAGCACCCGGGACAGTACAAACTCC.

This clone was picked up many times. Mouse gene names apply. Read coverage stops 4 residues before the CDR3 terminus; the germline J gene supplies the remainder. The V gene is TRBV13-1, the J gene TRBJ2-5; weak D call: TRBD2 (6 bases). V was cut by 0 bases and J by 2 bases, with 10 bases left in between. CDR3 length: 15 amino acids. The germline V gene encodes CDR1 NSHNY and CDR2 SYGAGN. CDR3 DNA, as far as it was read: TGTGCCAGCAGTGATGCGGGGGGACTCCAAGAC. Protein sequence: CASSDAGGLQD. The entire CDR3 protein is CASSDAGGLQDTQYF.